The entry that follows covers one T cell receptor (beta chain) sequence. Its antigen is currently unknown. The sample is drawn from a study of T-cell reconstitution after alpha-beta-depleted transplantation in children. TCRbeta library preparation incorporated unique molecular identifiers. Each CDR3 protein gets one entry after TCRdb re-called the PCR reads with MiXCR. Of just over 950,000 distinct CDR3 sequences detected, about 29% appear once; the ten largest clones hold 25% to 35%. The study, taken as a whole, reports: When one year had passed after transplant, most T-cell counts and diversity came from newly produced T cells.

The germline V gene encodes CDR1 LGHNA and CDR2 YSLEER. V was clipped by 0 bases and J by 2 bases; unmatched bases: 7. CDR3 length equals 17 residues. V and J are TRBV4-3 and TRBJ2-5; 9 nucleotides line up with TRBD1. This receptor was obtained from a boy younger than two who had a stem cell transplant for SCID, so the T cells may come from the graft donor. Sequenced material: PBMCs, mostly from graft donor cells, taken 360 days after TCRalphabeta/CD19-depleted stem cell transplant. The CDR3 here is CASSQDILGQGQETQYF. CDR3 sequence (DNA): TGCGCCAGCAGCCAAGATATTTTGGGACAGGGACAAGAGACCCAGTACTTC.